Listed below are T cell receptor beta chains from one sample, sequenced in a study of neurological immune-mediated disorders. TCRdb reprocessed the 5' RACE reads via MiXCR and lists one record per CDR3 protein. This table has fewer than 25,000 distinct CDR3 sequences, under 15% appearing once. Sequenced material: PBMCs. The receptors stem from a woman aged 40 to 50 with HTLV-1-associated myelopathy (HAM/TSP). Each CDR3 is given with its conserved first and last residue. The D gene is left open where the match is weak. The size entry is marked missing in some rows and otherwise reads once, few, many or a size class.

>.|TRBV20-1|many|TRBJ1-2
CSARDWSEGSNYGYTF
TGCAGTGCTAGAGATTGGTCGGAGGGGTCTAACTATGGCTACACCTTC
>TRBD2|TRBV5-6|once|TRBJ2-1
CASSLSSGGRTREQFF
TGTGCCAGTAGCTTATCCAGCGGGGGGAGGACAAGGGAGCAGTTCTTC
>TRBD1|TRBV7-8|many|TRBJ1-4
CASSLSGGFEKLFF
TGTGCCAGCAGCTTATCAGGGGGTTTTGAAAAACTGTTTTTT
>TRBD1|TRBV5-1|few|TRBJ2-5
CASSISGQAETQYF
TGCGCCAGCAGCATATCGGGACAGGCGGAGACCCAGTACTTC
>.|TRBV10-3|many|TRBJ1-1
CAISEPPGVEAFF
TGTGCCATCAGCGAGCCCCCCGGCGTTGAAGCTTTCTTT
>.|TRBV5-6|many|TRBJ2-3
CASSLRGPTDTQYF
TGTGCCAGCAGCTTGCGAGGCCCCACAGATACGCAGTATTTT
>TRBD2|TRBV4-2|many|TRBJ2-1
CASSQFGGGAHNEQFF
TGTGCCAGCAGCCAATTTGGCGGGGGGGCCCACAATGAGCAGTTCTTC
>.|TRBV5-1|many|TRBJ2-7
CASSSNRVGLGEQYF
TGCGCCAGCAGCTCAAACAGGGTTGGGTTGGGCGAGCAGTACTTC
>.|TRBV4-1|many|TRBJ2-7
CASSRTAGPSYEQYF
TGCGCCAGCAGCCGGACGGCAGGACCCTCCTACGAGCAGTACTTC
>.|TRBV2|.|TRBJ1-1
CASSSLVNTEAFF
TGTGCCAGCAGTTCCCTTGTGAACACTGAAGCTTTCTTT
>TRBD1|TRBV6-5|many|TRBJ2-7
CASRTGGNYEQYF
TGTGCCAGCAGGACAGGGGGCAATTACGAGCAGTACTTC
>.|TRBV20-1|many|TRBJ1-4
CSARDLGGGTTNEKLFF
TGCAGTGCTAGAGATCTGGGGGGCGGTACAACTAATGAAAAACTGTTTTTT
>TRBD1|TRBV20-1|many|TRBJ2-3
CSAETGGSTDTQYF
TGCAGTGCAGAAACAGGGGGAAGCACAGATACGCAGTATTTT